The sequence of this T cell receptor beta chain was determined in a study of cytomegalovirus exposure and HLA in healthy donors. Clones were read by immunoSEQ multiplex PCR, and TCRdb kept only the in-frame ones, dropping some. The sample lists 200,000 to 250,000 clones; roughly 88% were seen once. The specimen was PBMCs. The source of this sequence is a woman in her twenties or thirties in good health and CMV-seropositive.

The CDR3 loop is CASRSGETWANVLTF. CDR3 coding DNA: TGTGCCAGCAGATCCGGGGAGACTTGGGCCAACGTCCTGACTTTC. J is TRBJ2-6 and V is TRBV6-1; D perhaps matches TRBD2 (5 bases). Germline loops: CDR1 MNHNS, CDR2 SASEGT. V lost 6 bases to trimming and J lost 5 bases, with 14 bases between them. This CDR3 comprises 15 residues.